Following are 22 T cell receptor beta chains from one sample sequenced in a study of beta chain features in type 1 diabetes (dated by TCRdb to 2016 to 2018). Receptor amplification or capture employed the immunoSEQ multiplex PCR assay. The High Capacity cDNA Reverse Transcription Kit was used to reverse transcribe all of the isolated RNA, meaning that expressed TCRB transcripts were what got sequenced. TCRdb obtained this table from immuneACCESS and retained in-frame rearrangements with V and J assigned. These tables miss some clones; where compared with another copy, unresolved V genes account for less than half of the shortfall, and the remainder is unexplained. Present in this sample are roughly 250,000 clones, over 8.5% of which were seen just once. Less than 0.035% of the sample goes to the ten largest clones. The sample comprised naive CD4+ T cells from blood. Explained via the paper, the cell subset or site label denotes: true naive CD4+ T cells. The receptors were sampled from a woman aged 18 to 35 in good health.

The sample holds a few counts of this clone. This chain joins TRBV7-2 and TRBJ2-7; D might be TRBD1 (5 bases). V lost 1 base, J lost 4 bases, and 11 bases lay in between. In germline, CDR1 is SGHTA, CDR2 FQGNSA. CDR3 length equals 14 residues. As DNA, the CDR3 is TGTGCCAGCAGCTTAGGGCAGGGTGGGTACGAGCAGTACTTC. Amino acids: CASSLGQGGYEQYF.

V gene TRBV19 combines with J gene TRBJ2-3; D not certain. CDR1 is LNHDA and CDR2 is SQIVND in the germline V gene (reference sequence). This CDR3 contains 13 residues. Trimming stripped 4 bases from V and 6 bases from J, with 11 bases between. The CDR3 here is CASSTPTEDTQYF. The CDR3 nucleotides read TGTGCCAGTAGTACACCAACTGAGGATACGCAGTATTTT.

The J gene is TRBJ1-2, the V gene TRBV30; D uncertain. The CDR3 loop spans 12 amino acids. V lost 7 bases and J 5 bases, leaving 14 bases between the germline ends. Germline V lookup: CDR1 GTSNPN, CDR2 SVGIG (reference sequence). CDR3 coding DNA: TGTGCCTCCAGCGAACGGAAGTATGGCTACACCTTC. This codes for CASSERKYGYTF.

This clone has only a few counts. The rearrangement joins TRBV19 to TRBJ2-1; 9 bases map to TRBD2. Germline V lookup: CDR1 LNHDA, CDR2 SQIVND (reference sequence). V shed 3 bases and J 9 bases; nucleotides not matched to a gene: 9. The CDR3 runs to 15 residues. The DNA for the CDR3 is TGTGCCAGTAGTATGGGACTAGCTCGGGTCGGTGAGCAGTTCTTC. It translates to CASSMGLARVGEQFF.

This clone was counted only a few times. This chain links TRBV7-9 with TRBJ2-1, with a weak D call TRBD1 (6 bases). CDR1 SEHNR and CDR2 FQNEAQ come from the germline V gene (reference sequence). The CDR3 extends over 18 amino acids. Trimming stripped 2 bases from V and 8 bases from J, with 25 bases between. DNA of the CDR3: TGTGCCAGCAGCTTACCCGGGAAGGGGGAATGGAGACCAGATGAGCAGTTCTTC. This codes for CASSLPGKGEWRPDEQFF.

The gene calls are TRBV5-1 and TRBJ2-7; D gene unclear. Deletions cut 4 bases from V and 0 bases from J, with 5 bases between. The length of the CDR3 is 12 residues. Per germline, CDR1 SGHRS and CDR2 YFSETQ. This CDR3 reads CASSLSSYEQYF. CDR3 DNA: TGCGCCAGCAGCCTAAGCTCCTACGAGCAGTACTTC. Variable domain in full (rest from reference TRBV5-1 and TRBJ2-7): KAGVTQTPRYLIKTRGQQVTLSCSPISGHRSVSWYQQTPGQGLQFLFEYFSETQRNKGNFPGRFSGRQFSNSRSEMNVSTLELGDSALYLCASSLSSYEQYFGPGTRLTVT.

V is TRBV25-1 and J is TRBJ2-2; 7 bases map to TRBD2. The V segment lost 5 bases and the J segment 0 bases; nucleotides outside the gene matches: 12. Per the germline V gene, CDR1 is MGHDK and CDR2 is SYGVNS. The CDR3 spans 18 residues. The CDR3 loop reads CASSPSGTTRANTGELFF. The CDR3 nucleotides are TGTGCCAGCAGTCCCTCCGGGACTACGCGCGCGAACACCGGGGAGCTGTTTTTT.

This clone was observed a handful of times. V and J are TRBV29-1 and TRBJ1-1; the D gene is possibly TRBD1 (6 bases). Germline-derived CDR1 and CDR2 are SQVTM and ANQGSEA. This CDR3 contains 11 residues. V shed 5 bases and J shed 4 bases, with 8 bases lying between them. DNA of the CDR3: TGCAGCGTTATGGACAGCACTGAAGCTTTCTTT. Its translation: CSVMDSTEAFF.

V usage is TRBV18 and J usage is TRBJ1-1; a possible D gene is TRBD1 (5 bases). The CDR3 length is 13 residues. Per the germline V gene, CDR1 is KGHSH and CDR2 is LQKENI. Between the trimmed V and J ends, which lost 6 bases and 1 base, there was a span of 9 bases. CDR3 coding DNA: TGTGCCAGCTCCCAGACAGCGAACACTGAAGCTTTCTTT. Amino acids: CASSQTANTEAFF. The full variable domain, rest sourced from reference TRBV18 and TRBJ1-1, is NAGVMQNPRHLVRRRGQEARLRCSPMKGHSHVYWYRQLPEEGLKFMVYLQKENIIDESGMPKERFSAEFPKEGPSILRIQQVVRGDSAAYFCASSQTANTEAFFGQGTRLTVV.

The chain combines TRBV7-6 with TRBJ2-2, with a possible D match to TRBD2 (5 bases). CDR3 length equals 15 residues. V shed 5 bases and J shed 4 bases, with 14 bases lying between them. Germline lookup yields CDR1 SGHVS and CDR2 FNYEAQ. The CDR3 spells CASSLRGGGTGELFF. In DNA, the CDR3 is TGTGCCAGCAGCCTCCGAGGTGGAGGCACCGGGGAGCTGTTTTTT.

This clone was counted between two and nine times. This chain links TRBV28 with TRBJ2-4; D uncertain. The CDR3 spans 15 residues. CDR1 and CDR2 (germline): MDHEN, SYDVKM. The germline V and J ends were trimmed by 5 bases and 0 bases, with 11 bases remaining between them. The CDR3 nucleotides are TGTGCCAGCAGTGTAGCTCCCGTAGCCAAAAACATTCAGTACTTC. Encoded protein: CASSVAPVAKNIQYF. Filled out from reference TRBV28 and TRBJ2-4, the complete variable domain reads DVKVTQSSRYLVKRTGEKVFLECVQDMDHENMFWYRQDPGLGLRLIYFSYDVKMKEKGDIPEGYSVSREKKERFSLILESASTNQTSMYLCASSVAPVAKNIQYFGAGTRLSVL.

The sample holds a few counts of this clone. V and J are TRBV6-5 and TRBJ1-2; D uncertain. This CDR3 comprises 13 residues. The ends were cut back, 0 bases at V and 8 bases at J, with 10 bases in the middle. Germline V gene sequence: CDR1 MNHEY, CDR2 SVGAGI. Here the CDR3 DNA reads TGTGCCAGCAGTTACTCGATGGCGGGGGGCTACACCTTC. Translation: CASSYSMAGGYTF.

This clone has a handful of counts. The chain is built from TRBV18 and TRBJ2-7, with 10 positions matching TRBD2. The CDR3 runs to 18 residues. CDR1 and CDR2 from the germline V gene are KGHSH and LQKENI. V lost 3 bases to trimming and J lost 6 bases; unmatched junction nucleotides: 17. CDR3 coding DNA: TGTGCCAGCTCACCTAGGGACCGGATTGTCTTAGCGGGAGGCGAGCAGTACTTC. Translating it yields CASSPRDRIVLAGGEQYF.

The chain carries TRBV7-3 and TRBJ1-1; no firm D call. With 8 bases removed from V and 5 bases from J, the gap between germline ends came to 15 bases. Germline V lookup: CDR1 SGHTA, CDR2 FQGTGA. This CDR3 has 13 residues. The CDR3 bases are TGTGCCAGCTCCTCCAACGCTGAGACTGAAGCTTTCTTT. Its protein is CASSSNAETEAFF.

This sequence joins TRBV5-1 and TRBJ2-7; TRBD1 agrees at 7 bases. V gave up 2 bases and J gave up 2 bases; unmatched junction bases: 4. Germline V gives CDR1 SGHRS, CDR2 YFSETQ. The CDR3 is 14 residues long. In DNA, the CDR3 is TGCGCCAGCAGCTTCGTGACAGGGCCCTACGAGCAGTACTTC. As protein: CASSFVTGPYEQYF.

This clone was seen only a few times. This chain uses TRBV6-5 with TRBJ2-3, with 12 bases aligning to TRBD2. The CDR3 totals 15 residues. Germline values: CDR1 MNHEY, CDR2 SVGAGI. V lost 5 bases to trimming and J lost 7 bases; unmatched junction nucleotides: 7. This CDR3 reads CASSLTSGSGYTQYF. The CDR3 region has the DNA TGTGCCAGCAGTCTGACTAGCGGGAGCGGATATACGCAGTATTTT.

This clone was picked up a small number of times. This chain joins TRBV4-2 and TRBJ1-1; D remains unclear. Per germline, CDR1 LGHNA and CDR2 YNFKEQ. The CDR3 is 14 residues long. Trimming left V 4 bases short and J 4 bases short, with 13 bases between. CDR3 nucleotide sequence: TGTGCCAGCAGCCCGAGGGAGTTAGCCACTGAAGCTTTCTTT. This encodes CASSPRELATEAFF.

This clone turned up a few times. This chain links TRBV30 with TRBJ2-7; maybe TRBD1 (6 bases). This CDR3 contains 13 residues. V lost 4 bases and J 0 bases, leaving 10 bases between the germline ends. The germline CDR1 and CDR2 sequences are GTSNPN and SVGIG (reference sequence). The CDR3 DNA reads TGTGCCTGGAAAAGGACAGACTCCTACGAGCAGTACTTC. This sequence encodes CAWKRTDSYEQYF. The entire variable domain, with the rest obtained from reference TRBV30 and TRBJ2-7, is as follows: SQTIHQWPATLVQPVGSPLSLECTVEGTSNPNLYWYRQAAGRGLQLLFYSVGIGQISSEVPQNLSASRPQDRQFILSSKKLLLSDSGFYLCAWKRTDSYEQYFGPGTRLTVT.

This clone was seen more than once but under ten times. The V gene is TRBV6-1, the J gene TRBJ2-1; 10 bases agree with TRBD2. Looked up from germline, CDR1 is MNHNS and CDR2 is SASEGT. The CDR3 covers 15 residues. With V trimmed by 6 bases and J by 5 bases, 7 bases remained unmatched. CDR3 sequence: CASSSGLAYNNEQFF. As DNA, the CDR3 is TGTGCCAGCAGCTCGGGACTAGCGTATAACAATGAGCAGTTCTTC.

V and J are TRBV9 and TRBJ1-1; possible D gene TRBD1, 6 bases. This CDR3 region has 16 residues. Germline CDR1 SGDLS, CDR2 YYNGEE. The V gene lost 4 bases and the J gene lost 1 base, with 17 bases spanning the gap. CDR3 DNA: TGTGCCAGCAGCCGTAGGTCGGCAGGGGCGAACACTGAAGCTTTCTTT. It yields the protein CASSRRSAGANTEAFF.

The V and J genes are TRBV20-1 and TRBJ2-2; D unclear. Germline CDR1 reads DFQATT; CDR2 reads SNEGSKA (reference sequence). V gave up 7 bases and J gave up 7 bases, with 7 bases separating them. This CDR3 has 10 residues. The CDR3 is CSVVYGELFF. DNA of the CDR3: TGCAGTGTAGTGTACGGGGAGCTGTTTTTT.

In its sample, this clone was seen a few times. V usage is TRBV15 and J usage is TRBJ2-2, with 10 bases matching TRBD1. CDR3 size: 16 residues. Looked up from germline, CDR1 is LNHNV and CDR2 is YYDKDF (reference sequence). With V trimmed by 3 bases and J by 7 bases, 8 bases remained unmatched. The CDR3 region has the DNA TGTGCCACCAGCAGGGGTTCCGGGACAGGGGTCGGGGAGCTGTTTTTT. Its translation is CATSRGSGTGVGELFF. Full variable domain (remainder filled in from reference TRBV15 and TRBJ2-2): DAMVIQNPRYQVTQFGKPVTLSCSQTLNHNVMYWYQQKSSQAPKLLFHYYDKDFNNEADTPDNFQSRRPNTSFCFLDIRSPGLGDTAMYLCATSRGSGTGVGELFFGEGSRLTVL.